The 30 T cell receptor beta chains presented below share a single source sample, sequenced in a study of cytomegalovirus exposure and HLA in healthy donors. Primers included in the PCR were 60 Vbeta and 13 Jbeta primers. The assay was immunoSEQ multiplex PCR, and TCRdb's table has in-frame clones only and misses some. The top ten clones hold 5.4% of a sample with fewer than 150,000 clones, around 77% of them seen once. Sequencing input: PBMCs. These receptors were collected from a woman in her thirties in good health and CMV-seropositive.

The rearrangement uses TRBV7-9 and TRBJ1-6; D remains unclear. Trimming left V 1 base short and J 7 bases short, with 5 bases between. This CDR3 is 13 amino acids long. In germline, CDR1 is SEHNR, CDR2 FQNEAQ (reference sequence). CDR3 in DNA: TGTGCCAGCAGCTTAGATGGCAATTCACCCCTCCACTTT. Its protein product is CASSLDGNSPLHF.

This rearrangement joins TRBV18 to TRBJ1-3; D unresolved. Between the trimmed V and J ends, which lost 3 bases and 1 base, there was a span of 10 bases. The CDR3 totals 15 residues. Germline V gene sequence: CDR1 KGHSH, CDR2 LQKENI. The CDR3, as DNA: TGTGCCAGCTCACCCGAGTCTCGGTCTGGAAACACCATATATTTT. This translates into CASSPESRSGNTIYF.

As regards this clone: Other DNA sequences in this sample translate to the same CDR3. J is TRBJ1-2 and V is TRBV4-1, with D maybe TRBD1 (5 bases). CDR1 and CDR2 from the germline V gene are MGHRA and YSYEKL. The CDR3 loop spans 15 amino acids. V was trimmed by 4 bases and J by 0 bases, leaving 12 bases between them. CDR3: CASSLQEQANYGYTF. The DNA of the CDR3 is TGCGCCAGCAGCCTGCAGGAACAGGCTAACTATGGCTACACCTTC.

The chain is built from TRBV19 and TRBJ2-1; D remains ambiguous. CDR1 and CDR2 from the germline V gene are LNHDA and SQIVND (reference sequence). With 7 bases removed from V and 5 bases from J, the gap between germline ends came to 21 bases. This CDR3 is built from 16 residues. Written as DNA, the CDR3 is TGTGCCAGTACCAAGGTCCTAGTCCGTACTAACAATGAGCAGTTCTTC. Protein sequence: CASTKVLVRTNNEQFF. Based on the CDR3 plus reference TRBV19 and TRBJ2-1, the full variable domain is DGGITQSPKYLFRKEGQNVTLSCEQNLNHDAMYWYRQDPGQGLRLIYYSQIVNDFQKGDIAEGYSVSREKKESFPLTVTSAQKNPTAFYLCASTKVLVRTNNEQFFGPGTRLTVL.

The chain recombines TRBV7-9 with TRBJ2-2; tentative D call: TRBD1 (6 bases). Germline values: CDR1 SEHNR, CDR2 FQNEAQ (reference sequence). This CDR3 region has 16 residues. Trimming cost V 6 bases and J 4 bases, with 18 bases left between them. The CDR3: CASRLPWTESTGELFF. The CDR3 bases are TGTGCCAGCAGACTCCCCTGGACAGAGAGCACCGGGGAGCTGTTTTTT.

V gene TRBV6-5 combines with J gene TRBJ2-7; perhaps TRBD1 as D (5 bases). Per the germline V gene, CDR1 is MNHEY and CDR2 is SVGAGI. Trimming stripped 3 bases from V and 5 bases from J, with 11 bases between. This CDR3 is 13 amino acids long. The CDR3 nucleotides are TGTGCCAGCAGTTATTTAAGGGGCAACGAGCAGTACTTC. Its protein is CASSYLRGNEQYF.

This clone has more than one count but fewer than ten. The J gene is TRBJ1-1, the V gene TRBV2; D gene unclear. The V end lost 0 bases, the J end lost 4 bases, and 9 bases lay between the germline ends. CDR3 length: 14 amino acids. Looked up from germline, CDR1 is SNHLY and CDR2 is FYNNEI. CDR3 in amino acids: CASSEALELTEAFF. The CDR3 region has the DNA TGTGCCAGCAGTGAAGCGCTGGAGCTCACTGAAGCTTTCTTT. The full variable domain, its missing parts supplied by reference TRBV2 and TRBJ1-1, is EPEVTQTPSHQVTQMGQEVILRCVPISNHLYFYWYRQILGQKVEFLVSFYNNEISEKSEIFDDQFSVERPDGSNFTLKIRSTKLEDSAMYFCASSEALELTEAFFGQGTRLTVV.

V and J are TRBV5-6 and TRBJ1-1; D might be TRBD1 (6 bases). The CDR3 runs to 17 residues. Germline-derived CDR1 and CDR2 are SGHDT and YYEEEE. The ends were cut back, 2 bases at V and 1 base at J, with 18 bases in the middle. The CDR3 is CASSLKIDGQTNTEAFF. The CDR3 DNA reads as TGTGCCAGCAGCTTAAAAATCGACGGACAGACGAACACTGAAGCTTTCTTT.

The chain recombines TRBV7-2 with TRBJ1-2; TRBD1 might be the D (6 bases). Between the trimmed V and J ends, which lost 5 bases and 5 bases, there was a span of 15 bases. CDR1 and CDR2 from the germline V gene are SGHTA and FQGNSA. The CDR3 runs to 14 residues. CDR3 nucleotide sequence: TGTGCCAGCAGCGCAAGACAGGTTGTGTATGGCTACACCTTC. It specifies CASSARQVVYGYTF.

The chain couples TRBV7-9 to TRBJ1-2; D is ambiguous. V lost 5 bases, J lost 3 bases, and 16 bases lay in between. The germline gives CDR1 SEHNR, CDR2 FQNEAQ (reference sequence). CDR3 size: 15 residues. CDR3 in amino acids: CASSPPVQTDYGYTF. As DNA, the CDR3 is TGTGCCAGCAGCCCACCCGTACAGACGGACTATGGCTACACCTTC.

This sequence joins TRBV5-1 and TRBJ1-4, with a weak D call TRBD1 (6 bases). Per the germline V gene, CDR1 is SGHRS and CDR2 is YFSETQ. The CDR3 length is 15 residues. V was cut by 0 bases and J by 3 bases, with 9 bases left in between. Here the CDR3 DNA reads TGCGCCAGCAGCTTGGCCCCAGGGGCTAATGAAAAACTGTTTTTT. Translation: CASSLAPGANEKLFF.

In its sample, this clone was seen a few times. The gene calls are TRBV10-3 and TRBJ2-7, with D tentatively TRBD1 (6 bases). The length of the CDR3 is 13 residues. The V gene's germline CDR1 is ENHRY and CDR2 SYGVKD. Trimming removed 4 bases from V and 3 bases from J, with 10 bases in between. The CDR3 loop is CAISVADSYEQYF. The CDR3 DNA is TGTGCCATCAGTGTCGCGGACAGCTACGAGCAGTACTTC.

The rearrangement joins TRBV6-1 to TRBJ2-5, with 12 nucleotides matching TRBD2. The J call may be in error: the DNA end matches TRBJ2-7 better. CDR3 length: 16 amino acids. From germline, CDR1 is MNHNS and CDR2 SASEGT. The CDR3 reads CASSDLAGGHSYEQYF. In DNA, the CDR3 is TGTGCCAGCAGTGACCTAGCGGGGGGGCACTCCTACGAGCAGTACTTC.

The CDR3 DNA reads as TGTGTCATCAGGGAGGAGGGGGCATACGAGCAGTACTTC. Its translation is CVIREEGAYEQYF. The chain uses TRBV2 and TRBJ2-7; a possible D gene is TRBD1 (7 bases). The germline CDR1 and CDR2 sequences are SNHLY and FYNNEI. This CDR3 is built from 13 residues.

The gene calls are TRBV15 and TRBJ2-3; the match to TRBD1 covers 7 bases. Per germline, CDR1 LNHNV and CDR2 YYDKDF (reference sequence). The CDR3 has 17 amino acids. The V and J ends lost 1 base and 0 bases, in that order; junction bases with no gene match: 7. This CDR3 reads CATSRGQGTFSTDTQYF. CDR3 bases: TGTGCCACCAGCAGAGGACAGGGAACATTTAGCACAGATACGCAGTATTTT.

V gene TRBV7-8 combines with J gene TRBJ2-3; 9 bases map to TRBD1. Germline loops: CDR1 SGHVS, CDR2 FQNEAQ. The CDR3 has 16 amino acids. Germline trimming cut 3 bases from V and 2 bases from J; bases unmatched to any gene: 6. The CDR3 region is CASSLGTGTPTDTQYF. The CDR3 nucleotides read TGTGCCAGCAGCTTGGGGACAGGGACACCCACAGATACGCAGTATTTT.

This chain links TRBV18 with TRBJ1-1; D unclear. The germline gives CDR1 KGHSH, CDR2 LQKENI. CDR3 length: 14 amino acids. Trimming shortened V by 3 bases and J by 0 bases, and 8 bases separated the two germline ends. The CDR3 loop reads CASSPLALNTEAFF. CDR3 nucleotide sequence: TGTGCCAGCTCACCGTTGGCTTTGAACACTGAAGCTTTCTTT.

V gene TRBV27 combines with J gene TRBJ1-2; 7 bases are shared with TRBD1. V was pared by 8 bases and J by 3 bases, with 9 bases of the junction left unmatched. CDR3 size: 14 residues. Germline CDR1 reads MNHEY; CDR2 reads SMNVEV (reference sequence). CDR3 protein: CASGMTGIYYGYTF. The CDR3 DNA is TGTGCCAGCGGGATGACAGGGATCTACTATGGCTACACCTTC.

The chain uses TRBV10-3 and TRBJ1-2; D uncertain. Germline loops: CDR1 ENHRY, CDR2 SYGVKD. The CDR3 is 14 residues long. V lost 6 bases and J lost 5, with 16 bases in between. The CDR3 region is CAISIDGEPYGYTF. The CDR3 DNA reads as TGTGCCATCAGCATCGACGGGGAACCTTATGGCTACACCTTC.

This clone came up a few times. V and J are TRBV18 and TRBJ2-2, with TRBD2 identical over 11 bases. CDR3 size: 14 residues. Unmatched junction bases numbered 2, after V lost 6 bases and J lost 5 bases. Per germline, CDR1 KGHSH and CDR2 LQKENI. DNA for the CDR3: TGTGCCAGCTCGCTAGCGGGAGGAACCGGGGAGCTGTTTTTT. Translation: CASSLAGGTGELFF.

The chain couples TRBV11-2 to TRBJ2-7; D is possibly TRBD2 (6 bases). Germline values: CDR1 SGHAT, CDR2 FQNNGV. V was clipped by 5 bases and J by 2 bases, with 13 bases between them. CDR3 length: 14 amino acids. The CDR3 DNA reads TGTGCCAGCAGCCAAAGGAGGGCCCCCTACGAGCAGTACTTC. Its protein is CASSQRRAPYEQYF.

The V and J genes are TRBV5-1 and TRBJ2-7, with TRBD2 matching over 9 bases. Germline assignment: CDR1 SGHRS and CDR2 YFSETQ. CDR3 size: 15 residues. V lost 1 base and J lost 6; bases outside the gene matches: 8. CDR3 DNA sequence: TGCGCCAGCAGCTTGAACGCGGGAGGGCCAGGCGAGCAGTACTTC. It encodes CASSLNAGGPGEQYF.

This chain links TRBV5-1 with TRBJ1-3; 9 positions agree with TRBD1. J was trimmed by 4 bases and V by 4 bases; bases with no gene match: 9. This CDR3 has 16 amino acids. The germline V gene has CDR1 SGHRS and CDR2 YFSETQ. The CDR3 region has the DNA TGCGCCAGCAGCCCGTGGACAGGGGAATCCGGAAACACCATATATTTT. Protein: CASSPWTGESGNTIYF.

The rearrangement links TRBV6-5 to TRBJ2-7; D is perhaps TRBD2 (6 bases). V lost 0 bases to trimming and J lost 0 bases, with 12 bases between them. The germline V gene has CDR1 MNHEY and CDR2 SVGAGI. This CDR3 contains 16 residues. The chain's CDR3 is CASSYSGGGVSYEQYF. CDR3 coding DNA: TGTGCCAGCAGTTACTCGGGAGGCGGCGTCTCCTACGAGCAGTACTTC.

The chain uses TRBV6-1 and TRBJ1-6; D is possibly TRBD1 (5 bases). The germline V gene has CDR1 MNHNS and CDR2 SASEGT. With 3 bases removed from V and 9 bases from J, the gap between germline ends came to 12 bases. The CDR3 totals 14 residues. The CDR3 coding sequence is TGTGCCAGCAGTGAGGCGGGAGGGGTTTCACCCCTCCACTTT. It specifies CASSEAGGVSPLHF.

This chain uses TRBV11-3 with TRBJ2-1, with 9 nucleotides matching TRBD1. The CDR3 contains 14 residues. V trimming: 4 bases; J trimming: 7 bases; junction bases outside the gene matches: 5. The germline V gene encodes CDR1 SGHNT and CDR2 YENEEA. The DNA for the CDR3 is TGTGCCAGCAGCTCTCAGACAGGGGGTAATGAGCAGTTCTTC. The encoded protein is CASSSQTGGNEQFF.

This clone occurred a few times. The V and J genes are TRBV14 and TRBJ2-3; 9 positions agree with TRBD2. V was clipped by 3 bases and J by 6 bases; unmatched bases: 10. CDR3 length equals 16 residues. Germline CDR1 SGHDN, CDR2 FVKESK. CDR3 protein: CASSQDPGTSSDTQYF. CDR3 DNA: TGTGCCAGCAGCCAGGACCCGGGGACTAGCTCGGATACGCAGTATTTT.

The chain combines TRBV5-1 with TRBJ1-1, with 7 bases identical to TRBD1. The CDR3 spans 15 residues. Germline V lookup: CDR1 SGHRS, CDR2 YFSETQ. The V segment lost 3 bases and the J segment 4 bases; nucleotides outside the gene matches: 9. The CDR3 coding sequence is TGCGCCAGCAGCTCCACAGGGGCGGTGGGCACTGAAGCTTTCTTT. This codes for CASSSTGAVGTEAFF.

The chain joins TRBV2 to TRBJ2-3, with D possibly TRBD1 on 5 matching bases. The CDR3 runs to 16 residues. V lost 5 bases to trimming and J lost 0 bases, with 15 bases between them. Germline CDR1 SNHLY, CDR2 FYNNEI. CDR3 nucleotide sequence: TGTGCCAGCAGTCTCTCATCCAGGGCTAGCACAGATACGCAGTATTTT. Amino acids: CASSLSSRASTDTQYF. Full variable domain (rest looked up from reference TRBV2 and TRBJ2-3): EPEVTQTPSHQVTQMGQEVILRCVPISNHLYFYWYRQILGQKVEFLVSFYNNEISEKSEIFDDQFSVERPDGSNFTLKIRSTKLEDSAMYFCASSLSSRASTDTQYFGPGTRLTVL.

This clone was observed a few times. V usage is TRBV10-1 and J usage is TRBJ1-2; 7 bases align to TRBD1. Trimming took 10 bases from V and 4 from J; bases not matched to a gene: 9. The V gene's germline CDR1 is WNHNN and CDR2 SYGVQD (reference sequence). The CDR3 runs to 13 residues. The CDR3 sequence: CATTFAGGYGYTF. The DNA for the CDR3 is TGCGCCACCACTTTTGCAGGGGGCTATGGCTACACCTTC.